These 5 T cell receptor beta chains originate from one sample sequenced in a study of CD8 T cells in Susac syndrome. When the RNA was reverse transcribed, random hexamers were used with an input of roughly 0.45 to 1 ug. TCRdb re-analysed the immunoSEQ multiplex PCR reads in MiXCR, keeping a single row per CDR3 protein. The sample lists 180,000 or so distinct CDR3 sequences; 90% to 97% were seen once. Sequencing was carried out using CD4+ T cells from PBMCs. The source of these receptors is a human donor with multiple sclerosis.

J is TRBJ2-5 and V is TRBV2; 7 nucleotides agree with TRBD1. Germline-derived CDR1 and CDR2 are SNHLY and FYNNEI. The CDR3 runs to 13 residues. V lost 7 bases, J lost 2 bases, and 4 bases stayed unmatched. DNA for the CDR3: TGTGCCAGCACCCGGGACAGACAAGAGACCCAGTACTTC. This translates into CASTRDRQETQYF.

The V gene is TRBV2, the J gene TRBJ1-5; unclear D gene. Germline V CDR1 and CDR2: SNHLY, FYNNEI. Deletions cut 4 bases from V and 5 bases from J, with 3 bases between. The CDR3 totals 11 residues. The CDR3 is CASSVDQPQHF. CDR3 bases: TGTGCCAGCAGTGTGGATCAGCCCCAGCATTTT.

This rearrangement joins TRBV30 to TRBJ1-5; D is unresolved. Germline CDR1 GTSNPN, CDR2 SVGIG (reference sequence). Trimming took 0 bases from V and 0 from J, leaving 6 bases between them. There are 14 residues in the CDR3. CDR3 in amino acids: CAWSVQGSNQPQHF. The CDR3 region has the DNA TGTGCCTGGAGTGTACAAGGTAGCAATCAGCCCCAGCATTTT. The whole variable domain, remainder taken from reference TRBV30 and TRBJ1-5, is SQTIHQWPATLVQPVGSPLSLECTVEGTSNPNLYWYRQAAGRGLQLLFYSVGIGQISSEVPQNLSASRPQDRQFILSSKKLLLSDSGFYLCAWSVQGSNQPQHFGDGTRLSIL.

The V gene is TRBV12-3 or TRBV12-4, the J gene TRBJ2-1, with D possibly being TRBD1 (6 bases). CDR3 length: 12 residues. V lost 6 bases and J lost 14, with 17 bases in between. The CDR3 sequence is CASSEPQGSEFF. CDR3 DNA sequence: TGTGCCAGCAGCGAGCCCCAGGGGTCGGAGTTCTTC.

V and J are TRBV7-9 and TRBJ2-7; perhaps TRBD2 as D (6 bases). The CDR3 is 14 amino acids. CDR1 and CDR2 from the germline V gene are SEHNR and FQNEAQ (reference sequence). V lost 5 bases to trimming and J lost 7 bases, with 18 bases between them. The CDR3 DNA reads TGTGCCAGCAGCCCGAGGTGGGGGGACGGGGAGCAGTACTTC. It specifies CASSPRWGDGEQYF.